Listed below are T cell receptor beta chains from one sample, sequenced in a study of yellow fever vaccine responses in identical twins. TCRdb re-called the RT-PCR reads through MiXCR, storing one row per CDR3 protein. The sample contains around 5,800 distinct CDR3 sequences, approximately 80% of which appear only once. Material: T cells from blood (PBMCs), unsorted or a sorted subset (not recorded which), obtained before or after yellow fever vaccination (not recorded which). The source of these receptors is a woman aged 18-30 years who received the yellow fever vaccine. Both conserved end residues are part of each CDR3. The order of the fields is J gene, clone size, D gene, V gene, CDR3 protein, CDR3 DNA. A D gene is named only where the DNA matches it firmly. A clone size is listed for some rows: how often the clone was seen (once, few, many), or a class if it is expanded.

TRBJ2-4,.,TRBD2,TRBV19,CASSGLAGVNIQYF,TGTGCCAGTAGCGGACTAGCGGGAGTAAACATTCAGTACTTC
TRBJ2-5,few,.,TRBV6-1,CASKDTNRVQETQYF,TGTGCCAGCAAGGACACGAATCGGGTACAAGAGACCCAGTACTTC
TRBJ1-2,.,TRBD1,TRBV6-1,CASTGTGGREYGYTF,TGTGCCAGCACCGGGACAGGGGGTCGGGAATATGGCTACACCTTC
TRBJ2-4,once,.,TRBV4-3,CASSQEGLTAKNIQYF,TGCGCCAGCAGCCAAGAAGGACTCACAGCCAAAAACATTCAGTACTTC
TRBJ1-1,.,.,TRBV5-5,CASTLRTEAFF,TGTGCCAGCACCTTACGCACTGAAGCTTTCTTT
TRBJ2-2,.,.,TRBV5-6,CASSLLGLTGELFF,TGTGCCAGCAGCTTGTTAGGGCTCACCGGGGAGCTGTTTTTT
TRBJ2-3,.,.,TRBV29-1,CSAGGPADTQYF,TGCAGCGCCGGGGGGCCTGCAGATACGCAGTATTTT
TRBJ2-5,.,.,TRBV5-4,CASSFVEETQYF,TGTGCCAGCAGCTTTGTTGAAGAGACCCAGTACTTC
TRBJ2-3,.,.,TRBV11-3,CASRGSFRLGDTQYF,TGTGCCAGCAGAGGGAGCTTCCGACTAGGAGATACGCAGTATTTT
TRBJ2-1,.,.,TRBV20-1,CSASADRAYNEQFF,TGCAGTGCTAGCGCGGATAGGGCCTACAATGAGCAGTTCTTC
TRBJ2-7,.,.,TRBV29-1,CSVEDLTGASYEQYF,TGCAGCGTTGAAGATTTGACAGGCGCCTCCTACGAGCAGTACTTC
TRBJ1-5,.,TRBD1,TRBV18,CASSPPGTGANQPQHF,TGTGCCAGCTCACCACCGGGGACAGGGGCCAATCAGCCCCAGCATTTT
TRBJ2-1,.,TRBD1,TRBV29-1,CSVTGTGTNNEQFF,TGCAGCGTGACCGGGACAGGTACCAACAATGAGCAGTTCTTC
TRBJ2-5,.,.,TRBV5-1,CASSKGGTQETQYF,TGCGCCAGCAGCAAAGGGGGGACACAAGAGACCCAGTACTTC
TRBJ1-1,.,.,TRBV18,CASSPPRGSNTEAFF,TGTGCCAGCTCACCACCGAGGGGGTCGAACACTGAAGCTTTCTTT
TRBJ2-1,.,.,TRBV7-6,CASSPEKGGEQFF,TGTGCCAGCAGCCCCGAGAAAGGTGGTGAGCAGTTCTTC
TRBJ1-1,.,.,TRBV29-1,CSVEDREDSNTEAFF,TGCAGCGTTGAAGATCGGGAGGATTCGAACACTGAAGCTTTCTTT
TRBJ2-1,.,.,TRBV5-1,CASSLVQPSYNEQFF,TGCGCCAGCAGCTTGGTGCAGCCCTCCTACAATGAGCAGTTCTTC
TRBJ2-2,.,TRBD1,TRBV4-1,CASSPARGLKGTGELFF,TGCGCCAGCAGCCCGGCCAGGGGGCTAAAAGGGACCGGGGAGCTGTTTTTT
TRBJ2-3,.,TRBD2,TRBV12-3/TRBV12-4,CASSFTSGSDTQYF,TGTGCCAGCAGTTTCACTAGCGGCTCAGATACGCAGTATTTT
TRBJ2-7,.,TRBD2,TRBV28,CASRTSGMGYEQYF,TGTGCCAGCAGGACTAGCGGGATGGGCTACGAGCAGTACTTC
TRBJ2-3,.,TRBD2,TRBV5-1,CASSLSLAVSTDTQYF,TGCGCCAGCAGCTTGTCCCTAGCGGTGAGCACAGATACGCAGTATTTT
TRBJ2-5,large,.,TRBV18,CASSPPQETQYF,TGTGCCAGCTCACCACCCCAAGAGACCCAGTACTTC
TRBJ1-2,.,.,TRBV29-1,CSVEDLLTIYTF,TGCAGCGTTGAAGATCTGTTGACGATCTACACCTTC
TRBJ2-1,.,TRBD1,TRBV24-1,CATSGTGPSSYNEQFF,TGTGCCACCAGTGGGACAGGTCCGAGCTCCTACAATGAGCAGTTCTTC
TRBJ2-7,.,TRBD2,TRBV11-3,CASSLLGLAGAYEQYF,TGTGCCAGCAGCCTCCTGGGACTAGCGGGAGCCTACGAGCAGTACTTC
TRBJ1-4,.,.,TRBV18,CASSPLRPRRESEKLFF,TGTGCCAGCTCACCACTGCGACCACGTAGGGAAAGCGAAAAACTGTTTTTT
TRBJ2-5,.,TRBD1,TRBV7-7,CASSPQGASQETQYF,TGTGCCAGCAGCCCACAGGGGGCCAGCCAAGAGACCCAGTACTTC
TRBJ2-5,.,.,TRBV29-1,CSVREYQETQYF,TGCAGCGTCAGGGAATACCAAGAGACCCAGTACTTC
TRBJ2-1,few,.,TRBV2,CASSLLVGGNEQFF,TGTGCCAGCAGCCTACTAGTAGGGGGCAATGAGCAGTTCTTC
TRBJ1-2,.,.,TRBV20-1,CSAASVNYGYTF,TGCAGTGCGGCGTCGGTTAACTATGGCTACACCTTC
TRBJ2-5,.,.,TRBV7-9,CASSPTATGETQYF,TGTGCCAGCAGCCCTACGGCAACTGGGGAGACCCAGTACTTC
TRBJ2-1,few,TRBD2,TRBV11-1,CASSPGLAGGRYEQFF,TGTGCCAGCAGCCCGGGACTAGCGGGAGGGCGCTATGAGCAGTTCTTC
TRBJ2-7,few,.,TRBV7-9,CASSWTQLQEQYF,TGTGCCAGCAGTTGGACCCAACTTCAGGAGCAGTACTTC
TRBJ2-3,.,TRBD2,TRBV29-1,CSVGLEGLITDTQYF,TGCAGCGTCGGTCTGGAGGGACTAATCACAGATACGCAGTATTTT
TRBJ2-7,once,.,TRBV20-1,CSASPQDSLYEQYF,TGCAGTGCTAGCCCTCAAGACTCCCTTTACGAGCAGTACTTC
TRBJ2-7,.,TRBD2,TRBV7-3,CASSSGSSYEQYF,TGTGCCAGCTCTAGCGGGAGCTCCTACGAGCAGTACTTC
TRBJ2-6,.,.,TRBV11-2,CASSSGSGANVLTF,TGTGCCAGCAGCTCCGGATCTGGGGCCAACGTCCTGACTTTC
TRBJ2-7,.,.,TRBV28,CASRDQGPFYEQYF,TGTGCCAGCAGAGACCAAGGACCCTTCTACGAGCAGTACTTC
TRBJ1-1,.,.,TRBV24-1,CATSTMTEAFF,TGTGCCACCAGTACCATGACTGAAGCTTTCTTT
TRBJ2-7,once,.,TRBV18,CASSPSNEQYF,TGTGCCAGCTCACCATCGAACGAGCAGTACTTC
TRBJ1-5,.,TRBD1,TRBV2,CASSEEDRTDQPQHF,TGTGCCAGCAGTGAAGAGGACAGGACTGATCAGCCCCAGCATTTT
TRBJ2-5,.,TRBD1,TRBV6-1,CASSPSAGTGTETQYF,TGTGCCAGCAGTCCTTCTGCCGGGACAGGGACAGAGACCCAGTACTTC
TRBJ2-7,.,.,TRBV11-3,CASSLGDWGPMSDEQYF,TGTGCCAGCAGCTTAGGTGATTGGGGACCAATGAGCGACGAGCAGTACTTC
TRBJ2-3,.,.,TRBV20-1,CSARRTSADTQYF,TGCAGTGCTAGGAGAACCAGCGCAGATACGCAGTATTTT
TRBJ1-6,.,.,TRBV14,CASNRVASSPLHF,TGTGCCAGCAATAGGGTGGCCAGTTCACCCCTCCACTTT
TRBJ1-1,.,.,TRBV10-3,CAISVAGAVNTEAFF,TGTGCCATCAGTGTTGCGGGGGCGGTGAACACTGAAGCTTTCTTT
TRBJ1-2,.,.,TRBV4-1,CASSQKQGGYYGYTF,TGCGCCAGCAGCCAAAAACAGGGTGGATACTATGGCTACACCTTC
TRBJ2-1,.,TRBD1,TRBV11-3,CASSSTGDNNEQFF,TGTGCCAGCAGCTCAACAGGGGACAACAATGAGCAGTTCTTC
TRBJ1-5,few,TRBD1,TRBV6-1,CASSEFEGAAQPQHF,TGTGCCAGCAGTGAATTTGAGGGGGCGGCTCAGCCCCAGCATTTT
TRBJ1-2,.,.,TRBV12-3/TRBV12-4,CASSLEPAFYGYTF,TGTGCCAGCAGTTTAGAACCAGCGTTCTATGGCTACACCTTC
TRBJ1-5,few,TRBD1,TRBV27,CASSLSTGDGQPQHF,TGTGCCAGCAGTTTATCGACAGGGGACGGACAGCCCCAGCATTTT
TRBJ1-2,.,.,TRBV15,CATSRGNLLGGAGTF,TGTGCCACCAGCAGAGGAAATCTTCTGGGAGGGGCGGGCACCTTC